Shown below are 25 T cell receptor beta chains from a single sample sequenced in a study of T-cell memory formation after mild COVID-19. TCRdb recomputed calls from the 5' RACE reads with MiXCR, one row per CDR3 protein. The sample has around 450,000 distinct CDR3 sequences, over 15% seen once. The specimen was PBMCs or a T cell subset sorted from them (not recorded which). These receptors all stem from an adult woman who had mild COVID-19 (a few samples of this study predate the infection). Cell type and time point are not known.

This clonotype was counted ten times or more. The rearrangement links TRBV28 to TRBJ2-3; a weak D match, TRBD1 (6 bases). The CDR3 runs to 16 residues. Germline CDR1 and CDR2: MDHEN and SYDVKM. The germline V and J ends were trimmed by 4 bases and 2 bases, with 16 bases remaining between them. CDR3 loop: CASSSSSQGITDTQYF. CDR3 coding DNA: TGTGCCAGCAGTTCTTCCTCACAGGGTATCACAGATACGCAGTATTTT.

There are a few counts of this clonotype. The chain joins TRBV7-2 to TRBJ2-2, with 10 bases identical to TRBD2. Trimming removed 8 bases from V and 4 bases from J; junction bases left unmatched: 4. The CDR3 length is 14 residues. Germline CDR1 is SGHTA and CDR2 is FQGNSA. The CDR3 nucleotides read TGTGCCAGCGGGACTAGCGATCGCACCGGGGAGCTGTTTTTT. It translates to CASGTSDRTGELFF.

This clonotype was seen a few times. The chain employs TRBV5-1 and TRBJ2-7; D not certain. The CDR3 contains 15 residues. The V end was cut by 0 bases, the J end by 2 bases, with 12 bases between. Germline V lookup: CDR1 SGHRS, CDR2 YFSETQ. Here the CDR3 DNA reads TGCGCCAGCAGCTTGGGAGGCGAGGACCCCTACGAGCAGTACTTC. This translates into CASSLGGEDPYEQYF. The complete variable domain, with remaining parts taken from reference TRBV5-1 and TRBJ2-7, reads KAGVTQTPRYLIKTRGQQVTLSCSPISGHRSVSWYQQTPGQGLQFLFEYFSETQRNKGNFPGRFSGRQFSNSRSEMNVSTLELGDSALYLCASSLGGEDPYEQYFGPGTRLTVT.

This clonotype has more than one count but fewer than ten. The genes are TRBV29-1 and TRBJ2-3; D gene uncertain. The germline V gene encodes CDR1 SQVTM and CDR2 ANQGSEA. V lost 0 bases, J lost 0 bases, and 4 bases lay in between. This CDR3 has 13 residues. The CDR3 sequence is CSVEEVSTDTQYF. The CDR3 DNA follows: TGCAGCGTTGAAGAAGTAAGCACAGATACGCAGTATTTT.

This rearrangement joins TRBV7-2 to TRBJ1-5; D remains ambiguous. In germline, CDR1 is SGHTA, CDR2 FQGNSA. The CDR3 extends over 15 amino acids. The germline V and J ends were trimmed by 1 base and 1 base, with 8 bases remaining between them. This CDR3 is CASSLVVDSNQPQHF. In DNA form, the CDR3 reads TGTGCCAGCAGCTTAGTGGTAGACAGCAATCAGCCCCAGCATTTT. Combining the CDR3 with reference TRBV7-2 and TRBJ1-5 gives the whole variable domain GAGVSQSPSNKVTEKGKDVELRCDPISGHTALYWYRQSLGQGLEFLIYFQGNSAPDKSGLPSDRFSAERTGGSVSTLTIQRTQQEDSAVYLCASSLVVDSNQPQHFGDGTRLSIL.

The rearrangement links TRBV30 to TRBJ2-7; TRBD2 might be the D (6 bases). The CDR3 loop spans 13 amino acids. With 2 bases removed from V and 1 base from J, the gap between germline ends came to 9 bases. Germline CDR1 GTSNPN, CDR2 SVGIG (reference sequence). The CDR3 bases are TGTGCCTGGAGTCCGGGGGTTTCCTACGAGCAGTACTTC. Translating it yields CAWSPGVSYEQYF.

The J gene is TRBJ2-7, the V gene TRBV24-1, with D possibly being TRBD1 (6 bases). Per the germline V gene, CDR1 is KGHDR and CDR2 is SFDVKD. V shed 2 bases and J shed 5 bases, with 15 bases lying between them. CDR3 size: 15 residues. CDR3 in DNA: TGTGCCACCAGTGATTCCCGGGCATACAGGGACGAGCAGTACTTC. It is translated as CATSDSRAYRDEQYF.

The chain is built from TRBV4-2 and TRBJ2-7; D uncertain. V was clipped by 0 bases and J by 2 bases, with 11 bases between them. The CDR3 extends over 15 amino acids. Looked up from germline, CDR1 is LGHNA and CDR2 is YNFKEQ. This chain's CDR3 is CASSQDGALTYEQYF. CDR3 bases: TGTGCCAGCAGCCAAGATGGTGCCCTCACCTACGAGCAGTACTTC.

CDR3 DNA sequence: TGTGCCAGCACCACACGATGGAGAGGACAGGGTCGGGTCGGGGAGCTGTTTTTT. It encodes CASTTRWRGQGRVGELFF. This chain links TRBV7-2 with TRBJ2-2; 8 nucleotides align to TRBD1. V was pared by 7 bases and J by 7 bases, with 20 bases of the junction left unmatched. This CDR3 is 18 amino acids long. Germline CDR1 reads SGHTA; CDR2 reads FQGNSA.

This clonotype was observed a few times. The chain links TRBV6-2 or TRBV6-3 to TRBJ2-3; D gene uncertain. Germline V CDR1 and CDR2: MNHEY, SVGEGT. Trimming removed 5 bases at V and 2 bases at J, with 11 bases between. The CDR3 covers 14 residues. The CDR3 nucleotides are TGTGCCAGCAGTGGGCTAACGCCCACAGATACGCAGTATTTT. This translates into CASSGLTPTDTQYF.

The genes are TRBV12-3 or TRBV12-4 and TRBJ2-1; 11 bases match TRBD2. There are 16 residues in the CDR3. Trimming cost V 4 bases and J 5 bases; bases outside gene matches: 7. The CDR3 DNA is TGTGCCAGCAGTTACTTCGGGACTAGCGGAAACAATGAGCAGTTCTTC. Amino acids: CASSYFGTSGNNEQFF.

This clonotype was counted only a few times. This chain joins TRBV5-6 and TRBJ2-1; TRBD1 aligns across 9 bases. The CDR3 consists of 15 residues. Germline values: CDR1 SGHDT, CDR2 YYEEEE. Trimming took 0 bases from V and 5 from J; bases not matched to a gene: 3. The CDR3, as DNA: TGTGCCAGCAGCTTGGGGAGACAGGGGGACAATGAGCAGTTCTTC. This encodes CASSLGRQGDNEQFF.

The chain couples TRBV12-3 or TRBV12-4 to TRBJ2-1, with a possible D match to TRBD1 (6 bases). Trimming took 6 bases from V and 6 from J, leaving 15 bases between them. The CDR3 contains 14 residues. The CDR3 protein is CASRPGDRFNEQFF. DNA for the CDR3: TGTGCCAGCAGGCCAGGGGATAGGTTCAATGAGCAGTTCTTC.

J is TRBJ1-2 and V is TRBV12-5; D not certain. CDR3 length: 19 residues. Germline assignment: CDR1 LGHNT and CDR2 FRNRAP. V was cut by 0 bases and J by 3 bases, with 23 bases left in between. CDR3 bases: TGTGCTAGTGGTTTGGTACTCGGTCGAGACGCCTCGAAGGACTATGGCTACACCTTC. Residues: CASGLVLGRDASKDYGYTF.

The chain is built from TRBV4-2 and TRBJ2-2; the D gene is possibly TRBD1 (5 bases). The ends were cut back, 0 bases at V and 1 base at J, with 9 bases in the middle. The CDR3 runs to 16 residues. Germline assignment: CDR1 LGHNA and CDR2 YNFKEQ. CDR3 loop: CASSQEPRVNTGELFF. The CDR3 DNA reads TGTGCCAGCAGCCAAGAGCCCAGGGTGAACACCGGGGAGCTGTTTTTT.

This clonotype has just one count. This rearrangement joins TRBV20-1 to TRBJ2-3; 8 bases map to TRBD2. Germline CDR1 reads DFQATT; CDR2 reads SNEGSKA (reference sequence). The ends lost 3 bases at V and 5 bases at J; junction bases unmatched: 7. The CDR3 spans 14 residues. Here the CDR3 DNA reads TGCAGTGCTAGGTCCGGGGGGGCAAGAGATACGCAGTATTTT. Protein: CSARSGGARDTQYF.

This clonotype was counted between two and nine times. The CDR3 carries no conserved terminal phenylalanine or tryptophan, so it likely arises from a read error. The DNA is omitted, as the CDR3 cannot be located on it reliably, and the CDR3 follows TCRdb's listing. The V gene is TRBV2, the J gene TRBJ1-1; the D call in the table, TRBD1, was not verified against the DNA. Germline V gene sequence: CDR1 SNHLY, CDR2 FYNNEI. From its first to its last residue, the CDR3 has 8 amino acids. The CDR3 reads CASSDGAP.

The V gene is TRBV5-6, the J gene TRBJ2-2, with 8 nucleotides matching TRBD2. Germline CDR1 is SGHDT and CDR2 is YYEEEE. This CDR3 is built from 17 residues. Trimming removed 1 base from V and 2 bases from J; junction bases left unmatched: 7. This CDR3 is CASSLLLSGTNTGELFF. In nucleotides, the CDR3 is TGTGCCAGCAGCTTGCTCCTTAGCGGGACCAACACCGGGGAGCTGTTTTTT.

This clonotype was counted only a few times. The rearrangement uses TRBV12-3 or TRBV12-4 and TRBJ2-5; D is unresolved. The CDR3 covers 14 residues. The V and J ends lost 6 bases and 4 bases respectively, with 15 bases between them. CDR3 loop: CASSSRSRLETQYF. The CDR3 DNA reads TGTGCCAGCAGCTCCCGGAGCCGGTTAGAGACCCAGTACTTC.

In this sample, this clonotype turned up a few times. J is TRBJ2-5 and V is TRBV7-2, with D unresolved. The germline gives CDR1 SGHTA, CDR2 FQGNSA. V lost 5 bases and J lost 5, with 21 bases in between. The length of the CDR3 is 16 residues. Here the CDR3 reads CASSRSPTLELETQYF. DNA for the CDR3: TGTGCCAGCAGCCGCTCCCCCACTCTAGAACTGGAGACCCAGTACTTC.

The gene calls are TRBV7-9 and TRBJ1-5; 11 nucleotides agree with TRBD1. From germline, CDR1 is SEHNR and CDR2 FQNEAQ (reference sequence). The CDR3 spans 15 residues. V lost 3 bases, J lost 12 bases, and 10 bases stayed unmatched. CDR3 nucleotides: TGTGCCAGCAGCTTCGGACAGGGGGCTTCGGGGCACCAGCATTTT. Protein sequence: CASSFGQGASGHQHF.

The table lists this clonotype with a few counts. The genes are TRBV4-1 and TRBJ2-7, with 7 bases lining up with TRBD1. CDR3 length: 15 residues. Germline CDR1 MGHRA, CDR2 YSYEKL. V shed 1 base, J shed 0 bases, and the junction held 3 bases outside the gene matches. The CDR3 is CASSQAGTDSYEQYF. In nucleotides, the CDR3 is TGCGCCAGCAGCCAAGCCGGGACAGACTCCTACGAGCAGTACTTC.

CDR3 sequence reads: CAWLAALLDSGRGNTEAFF. CDR3 coding DNA: TGTGCCTGGTTGGCCGCTCTCCTGGACAGCGGGCGAGGGAACACTGAAGCTTTCTTT. The rearrangement uses TRBV30 and TRBJ1-1; D perhaps matches TRBD1 (6 bases). This CDR3 comprises 19 residues. V was shortened by 5 bases and J by 1 base, with 29 bases between the two germline ends. The germline V gene has CDR1 GTSNPN and CDR2 SVGIG (reference sequence).

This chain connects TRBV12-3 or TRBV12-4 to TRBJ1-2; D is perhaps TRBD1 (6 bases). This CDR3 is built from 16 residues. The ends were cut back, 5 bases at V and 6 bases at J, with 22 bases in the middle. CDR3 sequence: CASSPRFPGRQDGYTF. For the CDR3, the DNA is TGTGCCAGCAGTCCTCGATTCCCGGGGCGACAGGATGGCTACACCTTC.

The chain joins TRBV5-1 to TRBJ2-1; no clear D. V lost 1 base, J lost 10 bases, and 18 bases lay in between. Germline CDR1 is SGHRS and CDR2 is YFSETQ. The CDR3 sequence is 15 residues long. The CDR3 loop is CASSLKEVRWKEQFF. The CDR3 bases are TGCGCCAGCAGCTTGAAGGAAGTGCGCTGGAAGGAGCAGTTCTTC.